The following is a T cell receptor (beta chain) sequence with its context. Its antigen is still unknown. This specimen belongs to a study of T cell repertoires in cytomegalovirus infection. Study-wide background: It was recently identified HLA-C-restricted and well-studied HLA-B-restricted CMV epitopes that the study used. Indicated by public TCR beta signatures were CMV infection and matching HLA type. Findings and caveats of the study: What dominated the ex vivo response were HLA-C-restricted CMV-specific TCR beta clonotypes. The cumulative frequency of public TCR beta families identified carriers of CMV plus the relevant HLA.

MiXCR, run by TCRdb on the reads, gives a single entry per CDR3 protein. Counted here are some 350,000 distinct CDR3 sequences, 25% to 30% occurring once; the ten biggest clones make up roughly 20%. V gave up 3 bases and J gave up 2 bases, with 8 bases separating them. This CDR3 has 13 amino acids. Germline V gene data show CDR1 as LGHNT and CDR2 as FRNRAP. The specimen was cultured PBMCs, collected from culture after CMV antigen stimulation. The receptor was derived from a human donor in good health (CMV status not recorded). Some clones in this sample may be carry-over from other donors' samples. This chain connects TRBV12-5 to TRBJ2-7; D call uncertain. Here the CDR3 reads CASGLGATYEQYF. In nucleotides, the CDR3 is TGTGCTAGTGGTTTAGGAGCTACCTACGAGCAGTACTTC.